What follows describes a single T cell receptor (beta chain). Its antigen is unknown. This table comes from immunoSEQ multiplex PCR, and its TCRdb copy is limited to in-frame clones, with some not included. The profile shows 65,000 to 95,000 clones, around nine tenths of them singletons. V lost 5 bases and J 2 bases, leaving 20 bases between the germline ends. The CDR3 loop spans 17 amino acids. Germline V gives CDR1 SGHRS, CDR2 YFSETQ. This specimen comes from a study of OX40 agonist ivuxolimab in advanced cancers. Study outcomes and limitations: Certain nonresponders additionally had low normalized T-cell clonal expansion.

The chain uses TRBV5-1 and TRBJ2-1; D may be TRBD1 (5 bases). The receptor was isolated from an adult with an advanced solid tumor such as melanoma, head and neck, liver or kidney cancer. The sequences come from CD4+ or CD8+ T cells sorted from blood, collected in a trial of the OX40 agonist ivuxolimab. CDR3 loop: CASRISGSFPTYNEQFF. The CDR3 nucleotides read TGCGCCAGCAGGATCTCAGGGTCCTTCCCTACCTACAATGAGCAGTTCTTC. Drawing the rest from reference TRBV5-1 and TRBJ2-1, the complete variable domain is KAGVTQTPRYLIKTRGQQVTLSCSPISGHRSVSWYQQTPGQGLQFLFEYFSETQRNKGNFPGRFSGRQFSNSRSEMNVSTLELGDSALYLCASRISGSFPTYNEQFFGPGTRLTVL.